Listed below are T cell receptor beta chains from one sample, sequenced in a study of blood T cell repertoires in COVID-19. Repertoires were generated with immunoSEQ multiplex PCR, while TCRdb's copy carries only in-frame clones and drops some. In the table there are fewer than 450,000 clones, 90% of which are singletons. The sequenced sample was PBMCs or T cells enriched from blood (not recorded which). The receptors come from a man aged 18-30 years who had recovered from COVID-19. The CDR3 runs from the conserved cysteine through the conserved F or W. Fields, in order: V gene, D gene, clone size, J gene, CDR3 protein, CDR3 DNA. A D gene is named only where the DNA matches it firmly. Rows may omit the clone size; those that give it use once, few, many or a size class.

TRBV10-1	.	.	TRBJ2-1	CASSDARLGRNEQFF	TGCGCCAGCAGTGACGCCCGACTAGGGCGCAATGAGCAGTTCTTC
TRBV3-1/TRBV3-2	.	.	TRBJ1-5	CASSQDGSGYQPQHF	TGTGCCAGCAGCCAAGATGGGTCGGGTTACCAGCCCCAGCATTTT
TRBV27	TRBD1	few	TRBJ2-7	CASSLSRTGTCDEQYF	TGTGCCAGCAGTTTATCTCGGACAGGGACCTGCGACGAGCAGTACTTC
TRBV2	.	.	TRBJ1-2	CASNSDKNYGYTF	TGTGCCAGCAACTCTGACAAGAACTATGGCTACACCTTC
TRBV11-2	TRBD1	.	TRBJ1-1	CASSSNRGNTEAFF	TGTGCCAGCAGCTCAAACAGGGGGAACACTGAAGCTTTCTTT
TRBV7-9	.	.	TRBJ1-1	CASSLDSSTEAFF	TGTGCCAGCAGCTTGGACAGCAGCACTGAAGCTTTCTTT
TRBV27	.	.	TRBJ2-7	CATSLGSSYEQYF	TGTGCCACCTCGTTAGGGAGCTCCTACGAGCAGTACTTC
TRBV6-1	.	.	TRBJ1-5	CASSVAGRGNSNQPQHF	TGTGCCAGCAGTGTGGCGGGGAGAGGGAACAGCAATCAGCCCCAGCATTTT
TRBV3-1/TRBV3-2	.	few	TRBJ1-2	CASRRQLVFTF	TGTGCCAGCAGGAGACAGTTGGTTTTCACCTTC
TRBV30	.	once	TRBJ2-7	CAWSVTLNYEQYF	TGTGCCTGGAGTGTGACTTTAAACTACGAGCAGTACTTC
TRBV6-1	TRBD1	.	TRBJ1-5	CASSDSGGNNQPQHF	TGTGCCAGCAGTGATTCAGGGGGTAACAATCAGCCCCAGCATTTT
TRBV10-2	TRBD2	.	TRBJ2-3	CASSVSGGRDTDTQYF	TGCGCCAGCAGTGTTAGCGGGGGGAGGGACACAGATACGCAGTATTTT
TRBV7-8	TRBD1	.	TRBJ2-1	CASSQRGQRNEQFF	TGTGCCAGCAGCCAAAGGGGACAGAGAAATGAGCAGTTCTTC
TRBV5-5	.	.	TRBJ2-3	CASSLVVTDTQYF	TGTGCCAGCAGCTTGGTAGTTACAGATACGCAGTATTTT
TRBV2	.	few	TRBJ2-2	CASSSLTNTGELFF	TGTGCCAGCAGTTCACTCACCAACACCGGGGAGCTGTTTTTT
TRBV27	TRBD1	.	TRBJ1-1	CASSAQGARWAFF	TGTGCCAGCAGCGCGCAGGGGGCGCGGTGGGCTTTCTTT
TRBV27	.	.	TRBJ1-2	CASSLAGSYGYTF	TGTGCCAGCAGTTTGGCGGGATCCTATGGCTACACCTTC
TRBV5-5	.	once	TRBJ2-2	CASSLAGGANTGELFF	TGTGCCAGCAGCTTGGCGGGCGGGGCGAACACCGGGGAGCTGTTTTTT
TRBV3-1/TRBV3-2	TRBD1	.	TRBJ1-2	CASSQRTGEGYTF	TGTGCCAGCAGCCAAAGGACAGGGGAAGGCTACACCTTC
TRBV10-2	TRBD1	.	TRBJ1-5	CASSALGQGVGGNQPQHF	TGCGCCAGCAGTGCCCTCGGACAGGGGGTCGGCGGCAATCAGCCCCAGCATTTT
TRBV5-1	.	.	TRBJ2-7	CASSLAGHPHEQYF	TGCGCCAGCAGCTTAGCCGGACACCCCCACGAGCAGTACTTC
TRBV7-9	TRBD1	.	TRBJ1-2	CASSQGVGQGRDYGYTF	TGTGCCAGCAGTCAAGGTGTGGGACAGGGGAGAGACTATGGCTACACCTTC
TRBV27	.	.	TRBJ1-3	CASSDLRGTRNTIYF	TGTGCCAGCAGCGACCTCCGGGGGACCCGAAACACCATATATTTT
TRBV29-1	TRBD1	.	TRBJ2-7	CSVRTGLIGYEQYF	TGCAGCGTTCGGACAGGGCTGATTGGCTACGAGCAGTACTTC
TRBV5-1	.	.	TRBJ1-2	CASSFNPRGKTNYGYTF	TGCGCCAGCAGCTTCAATCCCCGGGGGAAGACTAACTATGGCTACACCTTC
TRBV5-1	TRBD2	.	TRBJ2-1	CASSSGLAPLNEQFF	TGCGCCAGCAGCTCAGGACTAGCTCCTCTCAATGAGCAGTTCTTC
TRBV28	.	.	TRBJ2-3	CASSWGGRTDTQYF	TGTGCCAGCAGTTGGGGAGGCCGCACAGATACGCAGTATTTT